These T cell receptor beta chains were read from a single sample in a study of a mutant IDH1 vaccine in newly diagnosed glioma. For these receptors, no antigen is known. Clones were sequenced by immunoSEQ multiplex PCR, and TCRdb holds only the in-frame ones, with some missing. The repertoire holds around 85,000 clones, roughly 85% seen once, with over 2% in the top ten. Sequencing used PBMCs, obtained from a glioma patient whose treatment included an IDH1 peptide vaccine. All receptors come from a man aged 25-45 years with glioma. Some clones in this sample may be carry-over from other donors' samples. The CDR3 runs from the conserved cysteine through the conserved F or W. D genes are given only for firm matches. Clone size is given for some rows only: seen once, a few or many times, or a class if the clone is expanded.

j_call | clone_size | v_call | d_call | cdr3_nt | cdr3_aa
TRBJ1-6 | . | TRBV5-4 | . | TGTGCCAGCAGCTTTCGGTCGGCCAGGAATTCACCCCTCCACTTT | CASSFRSARNSPLHF
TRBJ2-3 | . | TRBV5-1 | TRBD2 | TGCGCCAGCAGCTTGGCCCTCTCGGGAGGGCGGGCAGATACGCAGTATTTT | CASSLALSGGRADTQYF
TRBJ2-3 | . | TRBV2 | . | TGTGCCAGCAACAGGGAGGCAGATACGCAGTATTTT | CASNREADTQYF
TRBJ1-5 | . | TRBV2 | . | TGTGCCAGCAGTGAACGGGGGAGGTATCAGCCCCAGCATTTT | CASSERGRYQPQHF
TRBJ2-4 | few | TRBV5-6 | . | TGTGCCAGCAGCTTGGGTACAGGGCGGGACATTCAGTACTTC | CASSLGTGRDIQYF
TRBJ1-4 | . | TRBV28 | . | TGTGCCAGCAGTATAACTAATGAAAAACTGTTTTTT | CASSITNEKLFF
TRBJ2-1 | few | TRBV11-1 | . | TGTGCCAGCAGCCCTCTATACAATGAGCAGTTCTTC | CASSPLYNEQFF
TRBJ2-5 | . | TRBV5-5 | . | TGTGCCAGCAGCTTTCGAGCAACAGATACAGGGCGGATGGAGACCCAGTACTTC | CASSFRATDTGRMETQYF
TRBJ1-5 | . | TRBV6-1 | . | TGTGCCAGCCTTGGAATCTGGCCTCAGCCCCAGCATTTT | CASLGIWPQPQHF
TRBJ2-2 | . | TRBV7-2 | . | TGTGCCAGCAGCTTAATTCCAGGGGTGGCCGGGGAGCTGTTTTTT | CASSLIPGVAGELFF
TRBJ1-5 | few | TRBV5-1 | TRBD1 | TGCGCCAGCAGCTATGGACAGGGGGGTAATCAGCCCCAGCATTTT | CASSYGQGGNQPQHF
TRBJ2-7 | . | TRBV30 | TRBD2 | TGTGCCTGGAACACGGGGAGGGACTCCTACGAGCAGTACTTC | CAWNTGRDSYEQYF